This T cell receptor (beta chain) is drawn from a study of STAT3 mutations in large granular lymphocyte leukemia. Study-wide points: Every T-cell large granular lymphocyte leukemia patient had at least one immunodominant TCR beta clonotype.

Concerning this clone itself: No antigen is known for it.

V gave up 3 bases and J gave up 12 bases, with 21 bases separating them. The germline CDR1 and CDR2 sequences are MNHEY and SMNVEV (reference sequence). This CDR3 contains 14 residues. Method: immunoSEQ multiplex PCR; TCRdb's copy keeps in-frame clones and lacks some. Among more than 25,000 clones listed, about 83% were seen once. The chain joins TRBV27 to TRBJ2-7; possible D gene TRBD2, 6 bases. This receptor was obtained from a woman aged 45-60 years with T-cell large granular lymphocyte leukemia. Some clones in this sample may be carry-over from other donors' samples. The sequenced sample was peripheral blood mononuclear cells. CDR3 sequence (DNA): TGTGCCAGCAGTTTCGGATCAGTTGGACTAAAACTGTACTTC. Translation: CASSFGSVGLKLYF.